One sample yielded the 17 T cell receptor beta chains listed below, sequenced in a study of molecular identifiers for immune sequencing clone quantification. MiXCR, applied by TCRdb to the PCR reads, yields one record per CDR3 protein. This sample has some 97,000 distinct CDR3 sequences, with around a third found just once. Sequencing was done on a sample of naive CD8+ T cells from blood, with Jurkat cell RNA spiked in. Noted subset: FACS-sorted CD8+CD4-CCR7+CD45RA+ naive T cells. Every receptor here comes from a human donor in good health. Some libraries in this study had Jurkat cell RNA spiked in.

This chain links TRBV13 with TRBJ2-7, with 7 bases identical to TRBD1. CDR1 is PRHDT and CDR2 is FYEKMQ in the germline V gene (reference sequence). This CDR3 spans 14 amino acids. V lost 3 bases to trimming and J lost 3 bases; unmatched junction nucleotides: 5. The CDR3 protein is CASSLGQTLYEQYF. CDR3 DNA sequence: TGTGCCAGCAGCTTGGGACAGACCCTCTACGAGCAGTACTTC. Variable domain in full (rest from reference TRBV13 and TRBJ2-7): AAGVIQSPRHLIKEKRETATLKCYPIPRHDTVYWYQQGPGQDPQFLISFYEKMQSDKGSIPDRFSAQQFSDYHSELNMSSLELGDSALYFCASSLGQTLYEQYFGPGTRLTVT.

The chain recombines TRBV28 with TRBJ2-5; 7 bases match TRBD2. The germline gives CDR1 MDHEN, CDR2 SYDVKM. This CDR3 has 14 amino acids. V lost 3 bases to trimming and J lost 5 bases; unmatched junction nucleotides: 6. CDR3: CASSFRLAGETQYF. The CDR3 bases are TGTGCCAGCAGTTTCAGACTAGCTGGTGAGACCCAGTACTTC. The variable domain in full, with the rest retrieved from reference TRBV28 and TRBJ2-5, is DVKVTQSSRYLVKRTGEKVFLECVQDMDHENMFWYRQDPGLGLRLIYFSYDVKMKEKGDIPEGYSVSREKKERFSLILESASTNQTSMYLCASSFRLAGETQYFGPGTRLLVL.

This clonotype occurred many times. The chain carries TRBV20-1 and TRBJ2-7; TRBD2 matches 9 bases. V shed 6 bases and J 1 base; nucleotides not matched to a gene: 19. The CDR3 runs to 18 residues. From germline, CDR1 is DFQATT and CDR2 SNEGSKA (reference sequence). The CDR3: CSAPVRDKPLAGSYEQYF. The CDR3 coding sequence is TGCAGTGCCCCGGTCCGGGACAAACCGCTAGCGGGGTCCTACGAGCAGTACTTC.

About this clonotype itself: A read error is possible here, since a much larger clone lies one base away. The rearrangement joins TRBV7-2 to TRBJ2-3; D ambiguous. The V gene lost 3 bases and the J gene lost 6 bases, with 13 bases spanning the gap. The CDR3 contains 14 residues. CDR1 is SGHTA, CDR2 FQGNSA, per germline. CDR3 protein: CASSFDSRPDTQYF. CDR3 nucleotide sequence: TGTGCCAGCAGCTTTGACTCCAGGCCGGATACGCAGTATTTT.

This clonotype occurred a few times. The gene calls are TRBV9 and TRBJ2-7; the match to TRBD1 covers 7 bases. Germline V gives CDR1 SGDLS, CDR2 YYNGEE. The junction had 4 bases not matched to a gene; V was cut back by 3 bases and J by 4 bases. This CDR3 contains 13 residues. The CDR3 loop reads CASSDGRGYEQYF. CDR3 nucleotides: TGTGCCAGCAGCGATGGCAGGGGGTACGAGCAGTACTTC.

Comment on this clonotype: A much larger clone is a single base away; this may be a read error. The chain uses TRBV7-8 and TRBJ2-3; D perhaps matches TRBD2 (5 bases). CDR3 size: 15 residues. Per germline, CDR1 SGHVS and CDR2 FQNEAQ. V shed 1 base and J shed 3 bases, with 11 bases lying between them. CDR3 sequence (DNA): TGTGCCAGCAGCTTAGGGGCTCGGGGAACAGATACGCAGTATTTT. Translation: CASSLGARGTDTQYF. Full variable domain (remainder filled in from reference TRBV7-8 and TRBJ2-3): GAGVSQSPRYKVAKRGQDVALRCDPISGHVSLFWYQQALGQGPEFLTYFQNEAQLDKSGLPSDRFFAERPEGSVSTLKIQRTQQEDSAVYLCASSLGARGTDTQYFGPGTRLTVL.

The V gene is TRBV20-1, the J gene TRBJ2-7; unclear D gene. The CDR3 is made up of 13 amino acids. The germline V gene has CDR1 DFQATT and CDR2 SNEGSKA (reference sequence). The ends were cut back, 0 bases at V and 12 bases at J, with 18 bases in the middle. The CDR3 DNA follows: TGCAGTGCTAGAGATCCCTCGGCGTACGGACGGTACTTC. Translation: CSARDPSAYGRYF.

This clonotype has just a few counts. The rearrangement uses TRBV5-1 and TRBJ2-1, with 7 bases aligning to TRBD1. Looked up from germline, CDR1 is SGHRS and CDR2 is YFSETQ. The CDR3 is made up of 14 amino acids. With 2 bases clipped from V and 5 bases from J, the junction kept 4 bases outside the gene matches. In DNA, the CDR3 is TGCGCCAGCAGCTTTAAGGGGACAGACAATGAGCAGTTCTTC. Amino acid sequence: CASSFKGTDNEQFF.

This chain joins TRBV27 and TRBJ2-6; no reliable D call. Germline V lookup: CDR1 MNHEY, CDR2 SMNVEV (reference sequence). The V end lost 6 bases, the J end lost 4 bases, and 7 bases lay between the germline ends. The CDR3 is made up of 13 amino acids. The CDR3 sequence: CASSPIGANVLTF. Written as DNA, the CDR3 is TGTGCCAGCAGCCCCATCGGGGCCAACGTCCTGACTTTC.

V usage is TRBV10-3 and J usage is TRBJ2-7; D ambiguous. The CDR3 consists of 14 residues. Germline assignment: CDR1 ENHRY and CDR2 SYGVKD. Trimming cost V 4 bases and J 5 bases, with 15 bases left between them. The CDR3 region has the DNA TGTGCCATCAGTGTGTTGGAAGTAGTCCACGAGCAGTACTTC. Protein: CAISVLEVVHEQYF.

This clonotype has a count of ten or more. The J gene is TRBJ2-7, the V gene TRBV20-1; TRBD2 aligns across 7 bases. The CDR3 covers 12 residues. CDR1 DFQATT and CDR2 SNEGSKA come from the germline V gene (reference sequence). V lost 6 bases, J lost 4 bases, and 6 bases stayed unmatched. CDR3 loop: CSARQGGYEQYF. The DNA for the CDR3 is TGCAGTGCGAGGCAGGGAGGGTACGAGCAGTACTTC.

At least ten counts were recorded for this clonotype. The V gene is TRBV7-9, the J gene TRBJ2-1; no firm D call. In germline, CDR1 is SEHNR, CDR2 FQNEAQ (reference sequence). V shed 4 bases and J shed 3 bases, with 7 bases lying between them. The CDR3 is made up of 13 amino acids. The DNA of the CDR3 is TGTGCCAGCAGCTCGTACCTCTACAATGAGCAGTTCTTC. Its translation is CASSSYLYNEQFF.

The genes are TRBV20-1 and TRBJ2-7; D remains ambiguous. Germline CDR1 reads DFQATT; CDR2 reads SNEGSKA (reference sequence). Between the trimmed V and J ends, which lost 7 bases and 0 bases, there was a span of 13 bases. The CDR3 is 13 amino acids. CDR3 sequence (DNA): TGCAGTGTTCAACCCAGGAGCTCCTACGAGCAGTACTTC. This gives the protein CSVQPRSSYEQYF.

Concerning this clonotype: The final CDR3 position lacks the conserved phenylalanine or tryptophan, pointing to a likely read error. The V and J genes are TRBV4-2 and TRBJ2-1, with 11 nucleotides matching TRBD2. V lost 7 bases and J lost 6; bases outside the gene matches: 5. From germline, CDR1 is LGHNA and CDR2 YNFKEQ. The CDR3 is made up of 14 amino acids. The CDR3 DNA follows: TGTGCCAGCAATCCTAGCGGGAGGCCCAATGAGCAGTTCATC. Protein sequence: CASNPSGRPNEQFI.

Ten or more counts support this clonotype. The chain recombines TRBV28 with TRBJ1-5; possibly TRBD1 for D (5 bases). With 8 bases removed from V and 3 bases from J, the gap between germline ends came to 17 bases. Germline V gene sequence: CDR1 MDHEN, CDR2 SYDVKM. The CDR3 sequence is 15 residues long. The CDR3 reads CASLMRGEDNQPQHF. DNA for the CDR3: TGTGCCAGCCTCATGAGGGGTGAGGACAATCAGCCCCAGCATTTT.

This clonotype was picked up one time. The V and J genes are TRBV7-9 and TRBJ2-1; TRBD2 agrees at 8 bases. The germline gives CDR1 SEHNR, CDR2 FQNEAQ (reference sequence). After removal of 5 bases from V and 7 bases from J, the junction contained 25 bases not matched to a gene. The CDR3 has 20 amino acids. The CDR3 here is CASSRATHGRGRGSGNEQFF. The DNA for the CDR3 is TGTGCCAGCAGCCGAGCGACCCACGGGAGGGGTCGCGGGAGCGGAAATGAGCAGTTCTTC.

This clonotype was detected ten times or more. The rearrangement links TRBV12-5 to TRBJ1-1; TRBD1 matches 10 bases. The CDR3 consists of 14 residues. Germline V lookup: CDR1 LGHNT, CDR2 FRNRAP. With 8 bases clipped from V and 5 bases from J, the junction kept 8 bases outside the gene matches. In nucleotides, the CDR3 is TGTGCTAGTACTTGGGGGACAGGGGTAACTGAAGCTTTCTTT. Translation: CASTWGTGVTEAFF. Complete variable domain (other parts from reference TRBV12-5 and TRBJ1-1): DARVTQTPRHKVTEMGQEVTMRCQPILGHNTVFWYRQTMMQGLELLAYFRNRAPLDDSGMPKDRFSAEMPDATLATLKIQPSEPRDSAVYFCASTWGTGVTEAFFGQGTRLTVV.